Described below is a single TCR beta chain sequence and its context. These data come from a study of shared clonotypes between healthy human individuals. This CDR3 spans 16 amino acids. With 3 bases clipped from V and 9 bases from J, the junction kept 13 bases outside the gene matches. CDR1 SGDLS and CDR2 YYNGEE come from the germline V gene. About 200 ng DNA, around 30,000 T cell genomes, went into each sorted-subset replicate PCR. Sequenced by immunoSEQ multiplex PCR; TCRdb stores in-frame clones only, minus some. The sample has over a million clones; around 78% are singletons. Sequencing was carried out using memory CD4+ T cells from PBMCs. Subset in this sample: CD45RA-negative fraction. This TCR derives from a young man in good health. Some clones in this sample may be carry-over from other donors' samples. The V call is TRBV9, the J call TRBJ2-1, with TRBD2 matching over 9 bases. The CDR3 sequence: CASSADLAGGLREQFF. The CDR3 DNA reads TGTGCCAGCAGCGCGGACTTGGCGGGAGGGCTTCGTGAGCAGTTCTTC.